Listed below are T cell receptor beta chains from one sample, sequenced in a study of blood T cell repertoires in COVID-19. TCRdb's table, derived via immunoSEQ multiplex PCR, lists solely in-frame clones and lacks some. The sample lists 300,000 or so clones, roughly nine tenths occurring once. The sequenced sample was PBMCs or T cells enriched from blood (not recorded which). Receptor source: a man in his sixties who had recovered from COVID-19. Both conserved end residues are part of each CDR3. D genes are given only for firm matches. Clone size is stated in some rows and not others, as once, few, many or a class when expanded.

d_gene	abundance	j_gene	v_gene	CDR3aa	CDR3nt
NA	NA	TRBJ2-5	TRBV18	CASSQDWGSETQYF	TGTGCCAGCTCCCAAGACTGGGGCTCAGAGACCCAGTACTTC
NA	once	TRBJ2-1	TRBV10-2	CASSESWGVVDEQFF	TGCGCCAGCAGTGAGTCGTGGGGGGTTGTCGATGAGCAGTTCTTC
NA	NA	TRBJ2-6	TRBV5-4	CASSASTATGANVLTF	TGTGCCAGCAGCGCCTCTACAGCCACTGGGGCCAACGTCCTGACTTTC
TRBD2	NA	TRBJ2-4	TRBV11-3	CASSQRAGDRNIQYF	TGTGCCAGCAGCCAAAGAGCGGGGGATAGAAACATTCAGTACTTC
NA	NA	TRBJ1-5	TRBV30	CAWSVWGINSNQPQHF	TGTGCCTGGAGTGTCTGGGGCATCAATAGCAATCAGCCCCAGCATTTT
TRBD1	NA	TRBJ1-1	TRBV3-1/TRBV3-2	CASRLGGVGTEAFF	TGTGCCAGCAGACTAGGGGGCGTCGGCACTGAAGCTTTCTTT
NA	NA	TRBJ1-6	TRBV7-9	CASSLVGRANSPLHF	TGTGCCAGCAGCTTAGTCGGCAGGGCTAATTCACCCCTCCACTTT
TRBD1	NA	TRBJ1-4	TRBV5-5	CASSWTGAEKLFF	TGTGCCAGCAGCTGGACAGGGGCGGAAAAACTGTTTTTT
NA	NA	TRBJ2-5	TRBV7-8	CASSLTGFQETQYF	TGTGCCAGCAGCTTAACGGGGTTTCAAGAGACCCAGTACTTC
NA	NA	TRBJ2-3	TRBV3-1/TRBV3-2	CASRDVGSDTQYF	TGTGCCAGCAGGGATGTGGGCTCAGATACGCAGTATTTT
NA	NA	TRBJ1-1	TRBV18	CASSRGGVTEAFF	TGTGCCAGCTCACGGGGGGGAGTGACTGAAGCTTTCTTT
NA	NA	TRBJ1-1	TRBV3-1/TRBV3-2	CASSQAEGSTEAFF	TGTGCCAGCAGCCAAGCGGAGGGGTCCACTGAAGCTTTCTTT
TRBD1	NA	TRBJ1-1	TRBV6-5	CASRNGQGEAFF	TGTGCCAGCAGGAATGGACAGGGTGAAGCTTTCTTT
NA	NA	TRBJ2-4	TRBV29-1	CSVAGGGGAKNIQYF	TGCAGCGTTGCGGGGGGCGGTGGAGCCAAAAACATTCAGTACTTC
TRBD1	NA	TRBJ1-1	TRBV19	CASSILLNRGPTEAFF	TGTGCCAGTAGTATCTTACTAAACAGGGGGCCGACTGAAGCTTTCTTT
NA	NA	TRBJ2-3	TRBV16	CASSQSRGATDTQYF	TGTGCCAGCAGCCAATCTCGGGGGGCCACAGATACGCAGTATTTT
NA	NA	TRBJ2-1	TRBV9	CASKSTESSYNEQFF	TGTGCCAGCAAGTCCACAGAGAGCTCCTACAATGAGCAGTTCTTC
NA	NA	TRBJ2-7	TRBV7-2	CASRSAGGAASEQYF	TGTGCCAGCAGGTCGGCGGGCGGGGCGGCTAGCGAGCAGTACTTC
NA	NA	TRBJ2-5	TRBV10-1	CASSDRGETQYF	TGCGCCAGCAGTGACAGGGGTGAGACCCAGTACTTC
TRBD1	NA	TRBJ2-7	TRBV29-1	CSVDRGHGIEQYF	TGCAGCGTTGATAGGGGGCACGGGATCGAGCAGTACTTC
NA	NA	TRBJ1-5	TRBV7-9	CASSHQSPYSNQPQHF	TGTGCCAGCAGCCACCAAAGCCCTTATAGCAATCAGCCCCAGCATTTT
NA	NA	TRBJ2-1	TRBV9	CASSLQGYEQFF	TGTGCCAGCAGCTTACAGGGCTATGAGCAGTTCTTC
NA	NA	TRBJ1-1	TRBV12-3/TRBV12-4	CASREQGVAFF	TGTGCCAGCAGGGAACAGGGAGTGGCTTTCTTT
TRBD1	NA	TRBJ1-6	TRBV4-2	CASRRDRVNSPLHF	TGTGCCAGCAGGAGGGACAGGGTGAATTCACCCCTCCACTTT
NA	NA	TRBJ1-5	TRBV6-5	CASRLTDNSNQPQHF	TGTGCCAGCAGACTCACAGATAATAGCAATCAGCCCCAGCATTTT
NA	NA	TRBJ1-1	TRBV5-1	CASSLNRDNTEAFF	TGCGCCAGCAGCTTGAACAGGGATAACACTGAAGCTTTCTTT
NA	once	TRBJ2-5	TRBV7-2	CASSSGQAGETQYF	TGTGCCAGCAGCTCTGGACAGGCGGGGGAGACCCAGTACTTC
NA	NA	TRBJ2-7	TRBV27	CASSPTPGQTYEQYF	TGTGCCAGCAGTCCCACTCCGGGTCAAACCTACGAGCAGTACTTC
NA	NA	TRBJ2-2	TRBV13	CASSLDRQANTGELFF	TGTGCCAGCAGCTTAGACCGGCAGGCGAACACCGGGGAGCTGTTTTTT
NA	once	TRBJ1-2	TRBV5-4	CASGLNRNYGYTF	TGTGCTAGCGGCCTCAACAGGAACTATGGCTACACCTTC
NA	NA	TRBJ1-3	TRBV4-3	CASSQTESSGNTIYF	TGCGCCAGCAGCCAAACCGAGAGCTCTGGAAACACCATATATTTT
NA	NA	TRBJ1-1	TRBV3-1/TRBV3-2	CASSQVGGNTEAFF	TGTGCCAGCAGCCAAGTTGGAGGGAACACTGAAGCTTTCTTT
TRBD1	NA	TRBJ1-2	TRBV11-2	CASSRQQGAPRGYTF	TGTGCCAGCAGCCGCCAACAGGGGGCTCCGCGGGGCTACACCTTC
TRBD1	NA	TRBJ1-2	TRBV19	CASKPSPGQPKGGYTF	TGTGCCAGCAAACCAAGCCCGGGACAGCCTAAAGGAGGCTACACCTTC
NA	NA	TRBJ2-7	TRBV2	CASSGTWSSYEQYF	TGTGCCAGCAGTGGGACTTGGAGCTCCTACGAGCAGTACTTC
TRBD1	NA	TRBJ1-2	TRBV6-5	CASRQGANGYTF	TGTGCCAGCAGACAGGGGGCAAATGGCTACACCTTC
TRBD1	NA	TRBJ2-7	TRBV6-6	CASSLQGAYEQYF	TGTGCCAGCTCCCTTCAGGGGGCCTACGAGCAGTACTTC
TRBD1	NA	TRBJ2-7	TRBV12-3/TRBV12-4	CASRVTGGDEQYF	TGTGCCAGCAGAGTCACAGGGGGCGACGAGCAGTACTTC
TRBD1	NA	TRBJ2-3	TRBV30	CAWSDIQGGHPNTQYF	TGTGCCTGGAGTGATATACAGGGGGGTCACCCAAATACGCAGTATTTT
TRBD1	NA	TRBJ2-7	TRBV11-3	CASSLVGTESYEQYF	TGTGCCAGCAGCTTAGTAGGGACAGAGTCCTACGAGCAGTACTTC
TRBD2	NA	TRBJ2-1	TRBV2	CASSTQGLESYNEQFF	TGTGCCAGCAGTACACAAGGACTAGAGTCCTACAATGAGCAGTTCTTC
NA	NA	TRBJ2-1	TRBV7-3	CASSSPGSLGQFF	TGTGCCAGCAGCTCTCCGGGATCCTTAGGGCAGTTCTTC
NA	NA	TRBJ2-3	TRBV5-1	CASSLDRSTDTQYF	TGCGCCAGCAGCTTGGACAGGAGCACAGATACGCAGTATTTT